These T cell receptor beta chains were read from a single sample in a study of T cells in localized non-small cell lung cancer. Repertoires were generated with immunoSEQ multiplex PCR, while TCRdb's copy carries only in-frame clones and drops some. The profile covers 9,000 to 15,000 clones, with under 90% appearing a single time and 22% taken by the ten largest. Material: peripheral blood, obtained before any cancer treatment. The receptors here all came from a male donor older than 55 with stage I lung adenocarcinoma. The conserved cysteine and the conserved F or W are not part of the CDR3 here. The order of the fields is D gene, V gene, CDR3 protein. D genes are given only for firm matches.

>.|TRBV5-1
ASSFPSGNEQF
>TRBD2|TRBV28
ASSGLAGGTQY
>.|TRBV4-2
ASSPPSQGFEKLF
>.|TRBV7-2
ASSPGVPISGELF
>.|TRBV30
AWMGHWAYGYT
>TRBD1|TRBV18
ASSLQGIHEQY
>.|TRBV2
ASSEQQTTGELF
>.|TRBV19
ASSIGTWMQDTQY
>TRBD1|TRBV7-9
ASIPGQGSGNTIY
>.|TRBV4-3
ASSQARGHEQY
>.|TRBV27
ASSSGHGRLQETQY
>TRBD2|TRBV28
ASSPGDYTSLLETQY
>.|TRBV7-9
ASSPNGPLNTEAF
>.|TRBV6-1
ASSERSAGANQPQH
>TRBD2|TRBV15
ATSRAAGGFQETQY
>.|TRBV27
ASSSPSILKAF
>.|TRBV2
ASTWDGRSGANVLT
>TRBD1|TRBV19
ASSDRGSSYNSPLH
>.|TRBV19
ASRSVGRSNTDTQY
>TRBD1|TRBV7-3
ASSQGGQPSNQPQH
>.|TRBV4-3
ASSLNRGSGANVLT
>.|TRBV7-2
ASSPDGNYGYT
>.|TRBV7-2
ASSSRGTVTYEQY
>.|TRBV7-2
ASSLDGGRSRYT
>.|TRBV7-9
ASGSSHGLNEKLF
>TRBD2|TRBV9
ASSPKGLAGPDTQY
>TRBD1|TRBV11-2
ASSTRQGVSPLH
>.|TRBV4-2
ASSQEEWGDGHTEAF
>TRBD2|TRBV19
ASSTGGPSDTQY
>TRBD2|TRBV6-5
ATTLGGEETQY
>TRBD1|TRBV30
AFSRGGSTEAF
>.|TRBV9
ASSESGQPNEKLF
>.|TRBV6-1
ASSEAADGYT
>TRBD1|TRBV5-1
ASSPDDRGKGGTQY
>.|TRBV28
ASTRDPGGAF
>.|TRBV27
ASSLFGTWGNTDTQY
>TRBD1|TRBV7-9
ASSSTGGDYGYT
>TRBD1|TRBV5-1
ASSWTGSGTEAF
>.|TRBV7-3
ASSPYPENNEQF
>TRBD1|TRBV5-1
ASSLGQGQVGYT
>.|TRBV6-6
ASRFQGNDSPLH
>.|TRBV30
AWSVQGFSGNTIY
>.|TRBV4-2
ASSQAPGTGELF
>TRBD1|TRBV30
AWSLTGDSPLH
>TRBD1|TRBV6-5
ASKGASAYEQY
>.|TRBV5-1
ASSVSGGPAGETQY
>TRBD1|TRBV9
ASSVGQGAMSTDTQY
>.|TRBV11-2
ASSPIPELEQY
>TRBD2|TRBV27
ASSSSGGANEQF
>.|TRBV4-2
ASSQVSGVGVTTNEKLF
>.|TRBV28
ASTRYTEAF
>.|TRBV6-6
ASGTTGTLH
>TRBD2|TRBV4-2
ASSQGRGTSGVLQETQY
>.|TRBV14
ASSKGNGVGYT
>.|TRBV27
ASSLRLGGSQPQH
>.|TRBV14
ASSQEGRSNYGYT
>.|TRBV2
ASGEQGRTDTQY
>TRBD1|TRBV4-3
ASSPRDRPLYGYT
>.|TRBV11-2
ASSFTRNTEAF